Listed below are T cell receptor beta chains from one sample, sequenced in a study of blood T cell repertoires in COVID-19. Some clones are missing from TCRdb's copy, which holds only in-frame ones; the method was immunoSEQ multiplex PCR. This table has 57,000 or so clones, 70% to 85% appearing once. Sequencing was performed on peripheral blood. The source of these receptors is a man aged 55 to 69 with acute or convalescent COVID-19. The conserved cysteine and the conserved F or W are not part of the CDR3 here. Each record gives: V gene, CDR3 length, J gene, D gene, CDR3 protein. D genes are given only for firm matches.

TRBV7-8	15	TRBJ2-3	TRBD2	ASSLGGTSGITDTQY
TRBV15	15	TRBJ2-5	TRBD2	ATSRDRASGRQETQY
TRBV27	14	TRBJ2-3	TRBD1	ASSGRTGQNTDTQY
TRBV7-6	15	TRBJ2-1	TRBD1	ASSLSPGRGPYNEQF
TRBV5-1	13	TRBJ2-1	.	ASSFRQVRRGEQF
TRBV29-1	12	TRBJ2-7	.	SVDPTGLKYEQY
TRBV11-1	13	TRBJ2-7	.	ASSLEGHGSYEQY
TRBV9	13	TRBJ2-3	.	ASSVEDSRTDTQY
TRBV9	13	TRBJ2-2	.	ASSVAQESTGELF
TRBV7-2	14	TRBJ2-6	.	ASSLGRGSGANVLT
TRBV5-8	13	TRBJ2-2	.	ASSWETGFAGELF
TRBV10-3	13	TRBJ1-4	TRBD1	AIKNTGGKVEKLF
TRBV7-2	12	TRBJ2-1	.	ASSLPWSEDEQF
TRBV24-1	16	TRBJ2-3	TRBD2	ATSDSFERGTSTDTQY
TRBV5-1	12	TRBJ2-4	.	ASSLRGGKNIQY
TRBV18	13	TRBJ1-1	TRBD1	ASSQGTGVNTEAF
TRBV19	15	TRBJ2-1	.	ASSIALDLTGGNEQF
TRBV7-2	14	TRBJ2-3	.	ASSLRRAQGTDTQY
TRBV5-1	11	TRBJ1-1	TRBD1	ASSTGQGAEAF
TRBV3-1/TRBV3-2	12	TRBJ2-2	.	ASSPGLRTGELF
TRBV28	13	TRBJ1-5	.	ASSLWGDSNQPQH
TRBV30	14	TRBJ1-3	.	AWSVGGLSSGNTIY
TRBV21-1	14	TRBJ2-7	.	ASSNPRDRGRCEQY
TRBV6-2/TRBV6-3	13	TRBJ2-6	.	ASSRQSSGANVLT
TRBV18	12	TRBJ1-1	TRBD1	ASPGQGRRAEAF
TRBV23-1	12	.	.	ASRPDRQVDEQY
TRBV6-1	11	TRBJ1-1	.	ASSEGRGTEAF
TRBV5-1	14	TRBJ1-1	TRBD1	ASSLWTGGVNTEAF
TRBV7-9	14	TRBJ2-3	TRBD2	ASSVTRASGADTQY
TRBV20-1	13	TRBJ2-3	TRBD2	SASYITSATDTQY
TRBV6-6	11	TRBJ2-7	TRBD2	ASTPREGNEQY
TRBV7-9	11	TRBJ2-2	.	ASSFGGPGELF
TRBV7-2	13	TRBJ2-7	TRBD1	ASSLSRQGGYEQY
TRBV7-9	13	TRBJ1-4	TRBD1	ASSQDRGRNEKLF
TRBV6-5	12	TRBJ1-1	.	ASSLLGAGTEAF
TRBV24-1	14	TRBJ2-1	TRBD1	ATSDPTGAKGNEQF
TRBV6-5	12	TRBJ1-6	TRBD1	ASAPGQANSPLH
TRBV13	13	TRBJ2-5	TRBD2	ASKASGRLGETQY
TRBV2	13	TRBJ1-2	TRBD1	ASSRPGQGKFWNT